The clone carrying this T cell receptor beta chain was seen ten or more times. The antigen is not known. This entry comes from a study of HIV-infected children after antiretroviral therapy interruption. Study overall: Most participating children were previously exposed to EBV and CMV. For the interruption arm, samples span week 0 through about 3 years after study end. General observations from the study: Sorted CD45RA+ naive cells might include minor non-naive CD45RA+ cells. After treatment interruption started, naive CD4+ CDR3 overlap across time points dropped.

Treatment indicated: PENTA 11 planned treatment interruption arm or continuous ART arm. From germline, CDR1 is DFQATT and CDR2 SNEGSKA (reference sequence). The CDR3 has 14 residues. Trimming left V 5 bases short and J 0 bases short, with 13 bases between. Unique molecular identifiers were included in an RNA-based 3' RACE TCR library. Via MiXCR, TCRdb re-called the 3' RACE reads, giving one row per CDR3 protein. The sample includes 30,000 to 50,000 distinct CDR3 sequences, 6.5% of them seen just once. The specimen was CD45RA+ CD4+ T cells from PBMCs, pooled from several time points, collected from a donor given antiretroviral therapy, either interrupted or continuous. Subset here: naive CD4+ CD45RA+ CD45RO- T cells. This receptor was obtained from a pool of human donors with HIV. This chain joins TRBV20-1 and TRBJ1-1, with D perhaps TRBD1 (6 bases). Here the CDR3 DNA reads TGCAGTGCTTCGACAGGCTTCATGAACACTGAAGCTTTCTTT. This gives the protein CSASTGFMNTEAFF.